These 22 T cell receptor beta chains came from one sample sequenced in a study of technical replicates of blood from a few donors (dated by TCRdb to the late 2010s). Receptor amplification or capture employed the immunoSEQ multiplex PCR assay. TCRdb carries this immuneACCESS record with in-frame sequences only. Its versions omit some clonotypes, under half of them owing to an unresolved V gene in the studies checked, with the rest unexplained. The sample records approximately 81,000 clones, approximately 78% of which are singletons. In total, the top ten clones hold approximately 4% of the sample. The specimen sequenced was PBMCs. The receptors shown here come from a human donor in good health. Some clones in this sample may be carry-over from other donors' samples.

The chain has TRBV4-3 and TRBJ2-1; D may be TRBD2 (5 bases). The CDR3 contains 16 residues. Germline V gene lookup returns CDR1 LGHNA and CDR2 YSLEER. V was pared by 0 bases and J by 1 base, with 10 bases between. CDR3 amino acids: CASSQDLASSYNEQFF. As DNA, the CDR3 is TGCGCCAGCAGCCAAGATTTAGCGTCTTCCTACAATGAGCAGTTCTTC.

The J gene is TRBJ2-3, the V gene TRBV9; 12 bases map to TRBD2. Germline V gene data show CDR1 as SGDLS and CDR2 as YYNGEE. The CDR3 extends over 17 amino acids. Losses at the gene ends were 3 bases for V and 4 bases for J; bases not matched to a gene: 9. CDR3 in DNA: TGTGCCAGCAGCGCTCCTAGCGGGAGGGCCTTCGCAGATACGCAGTATTTT. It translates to CASSAPSGRAFADTQYF.

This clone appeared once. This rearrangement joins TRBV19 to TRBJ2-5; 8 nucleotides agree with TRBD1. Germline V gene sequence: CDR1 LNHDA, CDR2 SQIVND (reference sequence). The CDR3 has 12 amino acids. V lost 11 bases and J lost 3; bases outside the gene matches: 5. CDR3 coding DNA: TGTGCCTCTGGACAGGGAAAAGAGACCCAGTACTTC. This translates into CASGQGKETQYF. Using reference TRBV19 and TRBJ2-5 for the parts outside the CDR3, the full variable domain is DGGITQSPKYLFRKEGQNVTLSCEQNLNHDAMYWYRQDPGQGLRLIYYSQIVNDFQKGDIAEGYSVSREKKESFPLTVTSAQKNPTAFYLCASGQGKETQYFGPGTRLLVL.

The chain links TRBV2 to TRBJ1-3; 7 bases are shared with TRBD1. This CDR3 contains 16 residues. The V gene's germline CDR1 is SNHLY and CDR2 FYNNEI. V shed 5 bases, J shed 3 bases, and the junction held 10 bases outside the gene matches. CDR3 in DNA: TGTGCCAGCAGTAAAACCGACAGGGTAAATGGAAACACCATATATTTT. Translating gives CASSKTDRVNGNTIYF.

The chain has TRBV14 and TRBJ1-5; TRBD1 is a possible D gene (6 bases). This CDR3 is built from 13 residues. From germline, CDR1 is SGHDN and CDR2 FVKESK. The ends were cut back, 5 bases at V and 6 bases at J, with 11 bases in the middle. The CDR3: CASSGGLGQPQHF. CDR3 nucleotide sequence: TGTGCCAGCAGCGGGGGCCTGGGTCAGCCCCAGCATTTT.

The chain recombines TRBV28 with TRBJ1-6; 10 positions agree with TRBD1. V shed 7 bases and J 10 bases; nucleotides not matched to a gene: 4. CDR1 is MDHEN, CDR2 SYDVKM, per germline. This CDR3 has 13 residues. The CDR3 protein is CASKGQGNSPLHF. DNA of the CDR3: TGTGCCAGCAAGGGACAGGGGAACTCACCCCTCCACTTT.

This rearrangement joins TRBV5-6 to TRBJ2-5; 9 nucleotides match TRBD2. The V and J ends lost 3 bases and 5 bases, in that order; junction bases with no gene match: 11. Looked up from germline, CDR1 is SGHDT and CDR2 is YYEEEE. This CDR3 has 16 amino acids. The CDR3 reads CASSSKTTSGWETQYF. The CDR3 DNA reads TGTGCCAGCAGCTCGAAGACGACTAGCGGTTGGGAGACCCAGTACTTC. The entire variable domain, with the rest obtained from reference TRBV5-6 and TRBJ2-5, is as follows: DAGVTQSPTHLIKTRGQQVTLRCSPKSGHDTVSWYQQALGQGPQFIFQYYEEEERQRGNFPDRFSGHQFPNYSSELNVNALLLGDSALYLCASSSKTTSGWETQYFGPGTRLLVL.

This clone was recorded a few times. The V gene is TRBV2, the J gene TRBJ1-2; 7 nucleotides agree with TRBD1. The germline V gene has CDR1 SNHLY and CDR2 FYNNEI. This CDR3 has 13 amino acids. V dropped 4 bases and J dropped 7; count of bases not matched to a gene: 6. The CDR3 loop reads CASSVTGTGGYTF. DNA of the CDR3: TGTGCCAGCAGTGTGACAGGGACGGGTGGCTACACCTTC.

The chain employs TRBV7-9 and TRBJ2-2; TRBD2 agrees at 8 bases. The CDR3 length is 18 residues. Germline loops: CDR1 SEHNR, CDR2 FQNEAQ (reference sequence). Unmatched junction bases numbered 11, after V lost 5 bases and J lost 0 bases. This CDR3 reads CASSRSSGAIANTGELFF. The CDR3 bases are TGTGCCAGCAGCCGAAGTAGCGGGGCTATAGCGAACACCGGGGAGCTGTTTTTT.

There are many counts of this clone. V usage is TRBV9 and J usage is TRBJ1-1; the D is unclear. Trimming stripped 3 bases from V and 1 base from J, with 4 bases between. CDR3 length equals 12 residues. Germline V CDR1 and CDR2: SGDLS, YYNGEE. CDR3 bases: TGTGCCAGCAGCGCAGGGAACACTGAAGCTTTCTTT. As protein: CASSAGNTEAFF.

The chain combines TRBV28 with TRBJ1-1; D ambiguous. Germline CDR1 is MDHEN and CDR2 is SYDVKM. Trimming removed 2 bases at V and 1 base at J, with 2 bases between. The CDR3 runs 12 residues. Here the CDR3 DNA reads TGTGCCAGCAGTTTACAGAACACTGAAGCTTTCTTT. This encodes CASSLQNTEAFF. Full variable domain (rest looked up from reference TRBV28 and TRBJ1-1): DVKVTQSSRYLVKRTGEKVFLECVQDMDHENMFWYRQDPGLGLRLIYFSYDVKMKEKGDIPEGYSVSREKKERFSLILESASTNQTSMYLCASSLQNTEAFFGQGTRLTVV.

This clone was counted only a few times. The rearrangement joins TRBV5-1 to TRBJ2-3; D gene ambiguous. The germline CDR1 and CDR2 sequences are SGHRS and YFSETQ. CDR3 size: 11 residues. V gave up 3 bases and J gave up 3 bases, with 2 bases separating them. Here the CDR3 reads CASSSTDTQYF. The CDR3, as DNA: TGCGCCAGCAGCTCGACAGATACGCAGTATTTT.

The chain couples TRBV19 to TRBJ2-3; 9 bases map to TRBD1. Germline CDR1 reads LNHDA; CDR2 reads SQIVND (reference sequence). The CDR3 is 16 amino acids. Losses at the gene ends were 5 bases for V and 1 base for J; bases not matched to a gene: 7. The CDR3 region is CASSARTGVGTDTQYF. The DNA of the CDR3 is TGTGCCAGTAGTGCCCGGACAGGGGTTGGCACAGATACGCAGTATTTT.

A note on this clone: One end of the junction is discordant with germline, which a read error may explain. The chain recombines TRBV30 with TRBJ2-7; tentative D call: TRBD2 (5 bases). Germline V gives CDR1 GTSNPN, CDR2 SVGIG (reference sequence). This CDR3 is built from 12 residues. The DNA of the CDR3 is TGTGCCTGGGAGCCCCTGACCTGGGAGAGGCACTTC. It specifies CAWEPLTWERHF. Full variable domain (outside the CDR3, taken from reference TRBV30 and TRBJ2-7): SQTIHQWPATLVQPVGSPLSLECTVEGTSNPNLYWYRQAAGRGLQLLFYSVGIGQISSEVPQNLSASRPQDRQFILSSKKLLLSDSGFYLCAWEPLTWERHFGPGTRLTVT.

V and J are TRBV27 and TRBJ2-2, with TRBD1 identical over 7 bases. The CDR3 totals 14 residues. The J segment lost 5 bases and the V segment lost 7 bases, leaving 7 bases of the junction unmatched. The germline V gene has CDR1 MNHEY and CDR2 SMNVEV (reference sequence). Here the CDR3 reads CASTETGWTGELFF. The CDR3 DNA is TGTGCCAGCACCGAGACAGGGTGGACCGGGGAGCTGTTTTTT.

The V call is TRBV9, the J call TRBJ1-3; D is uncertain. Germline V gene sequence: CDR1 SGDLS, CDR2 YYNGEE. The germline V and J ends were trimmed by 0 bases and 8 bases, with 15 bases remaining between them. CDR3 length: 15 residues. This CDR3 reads CASSVAWSNVDTIYF. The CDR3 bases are TGTGCCAGCAGCGTAGCTTGGAGTAACGTCGACACCATATATTTT.

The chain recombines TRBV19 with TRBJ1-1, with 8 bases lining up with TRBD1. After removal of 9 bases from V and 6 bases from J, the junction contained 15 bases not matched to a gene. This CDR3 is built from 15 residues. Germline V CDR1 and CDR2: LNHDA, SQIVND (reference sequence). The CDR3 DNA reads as TGTGCCAGCCAGAGGTGGAGACAGGGGCGGGCTGAAGCTTTCTTT. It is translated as CASQRWRQGRAEAFF. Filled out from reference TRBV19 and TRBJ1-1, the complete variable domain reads DGGITQSPKYLFRKEGQNVTLSCEQNLNHDAMYWYRQDPGQGLRLIYYSQIVNDFQKGDIAEGYSVSREKKESFPLTVTSAQKNPTAFYLCASQRWRQGRAEAFFGQGTRLTVV.

The CDR3 is CASSQDRADEQYF. The CDR3 DNA sequence: TGCGCCAGCAGCCAAGACAGGGCGGACGAGCAGTACTTC. The V and J genes are TRBV4-1 and TRBJ2-5; maybe TRBD1 (5 bases). Gene TRBJ2-7 matches the end of the DNA better, so the J call may be wrong. This CDR3 has 13 amino acids. Germline V gene data show CDR1 as MGHRA and CDR2 as YSYEKL.

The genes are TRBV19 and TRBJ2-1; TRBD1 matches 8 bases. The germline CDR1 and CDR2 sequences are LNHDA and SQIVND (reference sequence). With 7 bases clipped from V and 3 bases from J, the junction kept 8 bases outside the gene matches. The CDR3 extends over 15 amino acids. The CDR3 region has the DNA TGTGCCAGTACCCTCACCGGGACAGGCTACAATGAGCAGTTCTTC. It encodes CASTLTGTGYNEQFF.

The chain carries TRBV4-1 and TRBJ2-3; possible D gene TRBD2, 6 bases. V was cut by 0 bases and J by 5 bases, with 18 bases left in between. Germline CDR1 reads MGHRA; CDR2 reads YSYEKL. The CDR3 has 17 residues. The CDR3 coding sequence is TGCGCCAGCAGCCAAGACTGGGGCGGGGCTACCCTAGATACGCAGTATTTT. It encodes CASSQDWGGATLDTQYF.

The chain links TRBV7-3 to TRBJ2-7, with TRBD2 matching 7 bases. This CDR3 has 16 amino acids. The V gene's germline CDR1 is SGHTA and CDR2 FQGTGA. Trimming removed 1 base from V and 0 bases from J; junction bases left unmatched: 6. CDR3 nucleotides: TGTGCCAGCAGCTTAATGGGGGGGTCCCTCTCCTACGAGCAGTACTTC. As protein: CASSLMGGSLSYEQYF.

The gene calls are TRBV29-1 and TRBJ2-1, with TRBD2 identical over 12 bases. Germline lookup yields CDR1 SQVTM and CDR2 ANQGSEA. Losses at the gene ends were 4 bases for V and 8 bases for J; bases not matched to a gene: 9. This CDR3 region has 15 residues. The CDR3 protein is CSVARRLAGVYEQFF. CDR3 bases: TGCAGCGTTGCCCGTCGACTAGCGGGAGTCTATGAGCAGTTCTTC.